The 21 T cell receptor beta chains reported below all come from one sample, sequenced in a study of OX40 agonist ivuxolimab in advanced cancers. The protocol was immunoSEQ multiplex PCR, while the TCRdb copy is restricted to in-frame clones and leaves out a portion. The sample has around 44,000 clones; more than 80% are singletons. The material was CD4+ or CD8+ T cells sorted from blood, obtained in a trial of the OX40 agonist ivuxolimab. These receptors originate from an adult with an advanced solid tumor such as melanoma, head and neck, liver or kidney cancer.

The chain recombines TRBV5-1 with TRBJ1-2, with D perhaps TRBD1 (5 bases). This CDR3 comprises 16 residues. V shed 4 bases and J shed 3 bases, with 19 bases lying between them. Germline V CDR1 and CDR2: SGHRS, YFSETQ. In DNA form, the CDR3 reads TGCGCCAGCAGCGCTTTGGTTGGGGGATCCCACTATGGCTACACCTTC. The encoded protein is CASSALVGGSHYGYTF.

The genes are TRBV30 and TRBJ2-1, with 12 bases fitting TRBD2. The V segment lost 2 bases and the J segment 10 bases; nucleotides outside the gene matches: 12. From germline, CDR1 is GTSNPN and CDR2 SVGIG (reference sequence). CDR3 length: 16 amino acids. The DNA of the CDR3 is TGTGCCTGGAGTAGACTAGCGGGGGCCCCCGGCAACGAGCAGTTCTTC. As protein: CAWSRLAGAPGNEQFF.

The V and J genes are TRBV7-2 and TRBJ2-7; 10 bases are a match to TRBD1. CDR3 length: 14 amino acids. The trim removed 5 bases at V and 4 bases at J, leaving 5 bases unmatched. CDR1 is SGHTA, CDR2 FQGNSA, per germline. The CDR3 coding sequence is TGTGCCAGCAGCCCGGTGGGACAGGGGTACGAGCAGTACTTC. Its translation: CASSPVGQGYEQYF. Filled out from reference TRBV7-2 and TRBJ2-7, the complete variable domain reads GAGVSQSPSNKVTEKGKDVELRCDPISGHTALYWYRQSLGQGLEFLIYFQGNSAPDKSGLPSDRFSAERTGGSVSTLTIQRTQQEDSAVYLCASSPVGQGYEQYFGPGTRLTVT.

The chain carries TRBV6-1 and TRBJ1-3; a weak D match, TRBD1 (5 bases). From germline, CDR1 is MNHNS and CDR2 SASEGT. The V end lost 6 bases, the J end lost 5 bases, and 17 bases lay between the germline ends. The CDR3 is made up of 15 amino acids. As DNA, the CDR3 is TGTGCCAGCAGAGAACCGGGACTGCTACGAAACACCATATATTTT. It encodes CASREPGLLRNTIYF.

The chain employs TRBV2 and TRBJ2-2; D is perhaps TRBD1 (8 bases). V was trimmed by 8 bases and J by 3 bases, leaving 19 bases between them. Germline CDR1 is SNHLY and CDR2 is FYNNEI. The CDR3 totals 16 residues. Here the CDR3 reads CASGLQGGTYTGELFF. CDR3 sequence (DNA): TGTGCCAGCGGACTACAGGGGGGGACTTACACCGGGGAGCTGTTTTTT.

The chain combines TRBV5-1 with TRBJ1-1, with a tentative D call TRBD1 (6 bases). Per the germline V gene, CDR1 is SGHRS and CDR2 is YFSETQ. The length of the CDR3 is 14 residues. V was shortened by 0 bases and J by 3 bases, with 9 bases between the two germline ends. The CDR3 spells CASSLEQGYTEAFF. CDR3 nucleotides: TGCGCCAGCAGCTTGGAACAGGGATACACTGAAGCTTTCTTT.

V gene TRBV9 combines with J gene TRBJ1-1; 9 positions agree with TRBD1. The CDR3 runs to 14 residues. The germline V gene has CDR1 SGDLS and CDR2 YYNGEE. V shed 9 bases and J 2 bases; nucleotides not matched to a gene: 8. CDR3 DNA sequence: TGTGCCACTTCTCGGGACAGGGACAACACTGAAGCTTTCTTT. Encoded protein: CATSRDRDNTEAFF.

CDR3 protein: CARSLGGGCEKLFF. CDR3 bases: TGTGCCAGAAGCTTGGGAGGGGGATGTGAAAAACTGTTTTTT. The chain couples TRBV5-3 to TRBJ1-4; a possible D gene is TRBD1 (6 bases). TRBV5-3 is designated an ORF whose function remains uncertain. This CDR3 is built from 14 residues. The V and J ends lost 0 bases and 7 bases respectively, with 10 bases between them.

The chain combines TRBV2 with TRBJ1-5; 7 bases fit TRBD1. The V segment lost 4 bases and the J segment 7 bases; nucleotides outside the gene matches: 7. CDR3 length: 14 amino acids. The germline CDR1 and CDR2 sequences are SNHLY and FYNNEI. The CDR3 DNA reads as TGTGCCAGCAGTGGACAGGGTTGGGGCCAGCCCCAGCATTTT. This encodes CASSGQGWGQPQHF.

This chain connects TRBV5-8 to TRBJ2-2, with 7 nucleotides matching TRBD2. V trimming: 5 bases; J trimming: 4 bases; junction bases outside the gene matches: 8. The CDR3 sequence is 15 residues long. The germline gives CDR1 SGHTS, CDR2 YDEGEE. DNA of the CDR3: TGTGCCAGCAGTAGGAGGGTAGCGGGCACCGGGGAGCTGTTTTTT. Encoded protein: CASSRRVAGTGELFF.

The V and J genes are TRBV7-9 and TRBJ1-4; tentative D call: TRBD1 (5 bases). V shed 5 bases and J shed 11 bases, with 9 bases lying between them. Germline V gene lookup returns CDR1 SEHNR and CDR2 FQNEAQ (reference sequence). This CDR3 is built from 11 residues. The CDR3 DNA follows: TGTGCCAGCAGCCCCGGGGGGAAACTGTTTTTT. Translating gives CASSPGGKLFF.

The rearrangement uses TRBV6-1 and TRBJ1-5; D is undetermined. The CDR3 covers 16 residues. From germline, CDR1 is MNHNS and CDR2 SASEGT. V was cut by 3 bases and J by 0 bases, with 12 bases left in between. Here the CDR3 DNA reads TGTGCCAGCAGTGAGCGACGTGCGAGTAGCAATCAGCCCCAGCATTTT. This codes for CASSERRASSNQPQHF.

CDR3: CASSLRTGGGETQYF. CDR3 sequence (DNA): TGTGCCAGCAGCTTAAGGACAGGGGGCGGAGAGACCCAGTACTTC. The rearrangement links TRBV7-9 to TRBJ2-5, with 11 positions matching TRBD1. Germline values: CDR1 SEHNR, CDR2 FQNEAQ (reference sequence). With 2 bases clipped from V and 4 bases from J, the junction kept 3 bases outside the gene matches. The CDR3 loop spans 15 amino acids.

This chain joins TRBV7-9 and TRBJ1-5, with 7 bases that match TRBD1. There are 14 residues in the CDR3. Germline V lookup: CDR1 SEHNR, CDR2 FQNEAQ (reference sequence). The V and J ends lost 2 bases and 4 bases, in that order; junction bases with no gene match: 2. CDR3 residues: CASSLMGQNQPQHF. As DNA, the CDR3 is TGTGCCAGCAGCTTAATGGGACAGAATCAGCCCCAGCATTTT.

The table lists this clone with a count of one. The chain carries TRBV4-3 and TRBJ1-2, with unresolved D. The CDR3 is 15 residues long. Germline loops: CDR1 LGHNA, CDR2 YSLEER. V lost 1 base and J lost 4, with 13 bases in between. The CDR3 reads CASSQVGWSGYGYTF. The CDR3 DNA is TGCGCCAGCAGCCAAGTCGGGTGGTCGGGCTATGGCTACACCTTC.

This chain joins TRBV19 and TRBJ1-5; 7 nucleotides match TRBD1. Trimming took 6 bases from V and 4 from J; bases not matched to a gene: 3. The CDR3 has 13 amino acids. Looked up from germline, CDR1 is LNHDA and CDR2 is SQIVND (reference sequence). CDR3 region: CASRARGNQPQHF. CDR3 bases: TGTGCCAGTAGGGCCAGGGGGAATCAGCCCCAGCATTTT. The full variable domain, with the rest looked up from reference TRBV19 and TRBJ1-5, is DGGITQSPKYLFRKEGQNVTLSCEQNLNHDAMYWYRQDPGQGLRLIYYSQIVNDFQKGDIAEGYSVSREKKESFPLTVTSAQKNPTAFYLCASRARGNQPQHFGDGTRLSIL.

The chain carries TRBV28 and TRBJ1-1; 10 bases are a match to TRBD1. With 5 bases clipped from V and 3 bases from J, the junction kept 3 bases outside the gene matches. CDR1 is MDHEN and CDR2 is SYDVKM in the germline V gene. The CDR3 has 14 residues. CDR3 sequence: CASSDDRGHTEAFF. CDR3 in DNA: TGTGCCAGCAGTGACGACAGGGGGCACACTGAAGCTTTCTTT. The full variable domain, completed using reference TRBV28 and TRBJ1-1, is DVKVTQSSRYLVKRTGEKVFLECVQDMDHENMFWYRQDPGLGLRLIYFSYDVKMKEKGDIPEGYSVSREKKERFSLILESASTNQTSMYLCASSDDRGHTEAFFGQGTRLTVV.

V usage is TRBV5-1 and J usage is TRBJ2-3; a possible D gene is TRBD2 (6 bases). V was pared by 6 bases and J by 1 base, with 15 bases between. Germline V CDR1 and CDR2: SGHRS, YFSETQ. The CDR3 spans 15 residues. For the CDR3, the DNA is TGCGCCAGCACCCTAGCGCTGGGTGGCACAGATACGCAGTATTTT. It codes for CASTLALGGTDTQYF.

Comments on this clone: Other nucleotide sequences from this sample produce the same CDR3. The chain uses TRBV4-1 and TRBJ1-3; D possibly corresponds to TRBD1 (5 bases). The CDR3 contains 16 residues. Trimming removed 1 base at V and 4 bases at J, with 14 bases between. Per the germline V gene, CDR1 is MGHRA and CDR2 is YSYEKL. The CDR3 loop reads CASSQGVGTPGNTIYF. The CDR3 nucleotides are TGCGCCAGCAGCCAAGGGGTCGGGACCCCGGGAAACACCATATATTTT.

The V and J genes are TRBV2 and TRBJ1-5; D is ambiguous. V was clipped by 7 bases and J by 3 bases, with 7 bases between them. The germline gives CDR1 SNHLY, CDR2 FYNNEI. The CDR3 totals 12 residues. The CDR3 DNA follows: TGTGCCAGCAAAAGGGCCAATCAGCCCCAGCATTTT. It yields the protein CASKRANQPQHF.

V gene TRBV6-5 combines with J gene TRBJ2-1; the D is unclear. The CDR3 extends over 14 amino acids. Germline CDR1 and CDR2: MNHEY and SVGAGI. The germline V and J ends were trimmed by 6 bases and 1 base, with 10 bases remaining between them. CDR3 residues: CASRISWSYNEQFF. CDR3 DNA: TGTGCCAGCAGAATCTCATGGTCCTACAATGAGCAGTTCTTC.